This TCR beta chain was sequenced during a study of cytomegalovirus exposure and HLA in healthy donors. The PCR contained 60 Vbeta and 13 Jbeta primers. Assay: immunoSEQ multiplex PCR; the TCRdb copy retains only in-frame clones and omits some. This sample has 90,000 to 110,000 clones; just over 75% occur once, and the top ten carry around 8.4%. The table lists this clone with a few counts. The germline V gene encodes CDR1 SGHKS and CDR2 YYEKEE (reference sequence). Trimming took 2 bases from V and 3 from J, leaving 12 bases between them. The CDR3 runs 15 residues. The rearrangement uses TRBV5-5 and TRBJ1-5, with no clear D. This clonotype originated in a man aged 40-55 years in good health and CMV-seropositive. Sequences were obtained from PBMCs. The CDR3 nucleotides read TGTGCCAGCAGCTTAGGACTTGTTGACAATCAGCCCCAGCATTTT. Amino acid sequence: CASSLGLVDNQPQHF.